This passage covers 15 T cell receptor beta chains from one sample sequenced in a study of Graves' ophthalmopathy and Graves' hyperthyroidism. Amplification of TCR beta CDR3 regions used RNA transcripts. Second-round multiplex PCR followed a first-round RT-PCR using HTBI primers. MiXCR, applied by TCRdb to the multiplex PCR reads, yields one record per CDR3 protein. The sample has hundreds of thousands of distinct CDR3 sequences, around a fifth seen once. Specimen: peripheral blood. These receptors all stem from a woman aged 18-29 years with stable Graves' hyperthyroidism.

This clonotype was recorded at least ten times. The rearrangement links TRBV20-1 to TRBJ2-2, with 7 bases fitting TRBD2. Looked up from germline, CDR1 is DFQATT and CDR2 is SNEGSKA (reference sequence). The CDR3 contains 15 residues. Trimming took 0 bases from V and 6 from J; bases not matched to a gene: 7. The CDR3 here is CSAREPIRGAGELFF. Written as DNA, the CDR3 is TGCAGTGCTAGAGAACCTATCCGGGGGGCCGGGGAGCTGTTTTTT.

This clonotype has ten or more counts. The chain couples TRBV6-1 to TRBJ1-5; TRBD1 matches at 8 bases. CDR3 length: 15 amino acids. J was trimmed by 3 bases and V by 6 bases; bases with no gene match: 7. Germline loops: CDR1 MNHNS, CDR2 SASEGT. The CDR3 nucleotides are TGTGCCAGCAGGAGAGAGGGACAGGACAATCAGCCCCAGCATTTT. The encoded protein is CASRREGQDNQPQHF.

In this sample, this clonotype turned up a few times. The chain couples TRBV28 to TRBJ1-2; D gene ambiguous. CDR3 size: 13 residues. V was cut by 1 base and J by 7 bases, with 10 bases left in between. Germline CDR1 MDHEN, CDR2 SYDVKM. The CDR3 region has the DNA TGTGCCAGCAGTTTATCGGCCGGTCGTGGCTACACCTTC. It yields the protein CASSLSAGRGYTF.

As for this clonotype: Germline and junction disagree at one end, which may indicate a read error. The rearrangement links TRBV11-1 to TRBJ1-2; 7 bases agree with TRBD1. Germline V gene data show CDR1 as SGHAT and CDR2 as FQDESV (reference sequence). The CDR3 contains 16 residues. The CDR3 spells CASSFPNRDSDYGYAF. Here the CDR3 DNA reads TGTGCCAGCAGCTTCCCCAACCGGGACAGCGACTATGGCTACGCCTTC. The variable domain in full, completed from reference TRBV11-1 and TRBJ1-2, reads EAEVAQSPRYKITEKSQAVAFWCDPISGHATLYWYRQILGQGPELLVQFQDESVVDDSQLPKDRFSAERLKGVDSTLKIQPAELGDSAMYLCASSFPNRDSDYGYAFGSGTRLTVV.

This clonotype has a count of ten or more. This chain links TRBV2 with TRBJ1-5; 10 bases are shared with TRBD1. The V gene end was trimmed by 4 bases and the J gene end by 1 base; junction bases not matched to a gene: 13. CDR3 length: 19 amino acids. CDR1 is SNHLY, CDR2 FYNNEI, per germline. The CDR3 sequence: CASSVTRDRGSGSNQPQHF. The CDR3 coding sequence is TGTGCCAGCAGTGTAACCAGGGACAGGGGTTCAGGGAGCAATCAGCCCCAGCATTTT.

This clonotype was picked up many times. This sequence joins TRBV2 and TRBJ1-5, with D possibly being TRBD1 (5 bases). The V gene lost 6 bases and the J gene lost 3 bases, with 9 bases spanning the gap. CDR1 and CDR2 (germline): SNHLY, FYNNEI. This CDR3 is built from 13 residues. CDR3 sequence reads: CASSRDFNQPQHF. CDR3 nucleotides: TGTGCCAGCAGCAGGGACTTCAATCAGCCCCAGCATTTT. Variable domain in full (rest from reference TRBV2 and TRBJ1-5): EPEVTQTPSHQVTQMGQEVILRCVPISNHLYFYWYRQILGQKVEFLVSFYNNEISEKSEIFDDQFSVERPDGSNFTLKIRSTKLEDSAMYFCASSRDFNQPQHFGDGTRLSIL.

Many counts were recorded for this clonotype. The chain uses TRBV5-1 and TRBJ2-7, with D possibly TRBD1 on 6 matching bases. V lost 1 base and J lost 6, with 14 bases in between. Looked up from germline, CDR1 is SGHRS and CDR2 is YFSETQ. The CDR3 consists of 14 residues. CDR3 sequence reads: CASSLIQGRGEQYF. Written as DNA, the CDR3 is TGCGCCAGCAGCTTGATACAGGGTCGCGGCGAGCAGTACTTC.

The chain couples TRBV20-1 to TRBJ1-5; 7 bases match TRBD1. V lost 3 bases to trimming and J lost 5 bases; unmatched junction nucleotides: 7. The CDR3 is 14 amino acids. Germline V lookup: CDR1 DFQATT, CDR2 SNEGSKA (reference sequence). Written as DNA, the CDR3 is TGCAGTGCTAGTCCACGACAGGGCTATCAGCCCCAGCATTTT. Translating gives CSASPRQGYQPQHF.

This clonotype has at least ten counts. The chain has TRBV20-1 and TRBJ1-5; D is possibly TRBD1 (5 bases). Deletions cut 4 bases from V and 3 bases from J, with 7 bases between. Germline V gives CDR1 DFQATT, CDR2 SNEGSKA (reference sequence). This CDR3 region has 12 residues. The CDR3 region has the DNA TGCAGTGCTACAGGGACCAATCAGCCCCAGCATTTT. It specifies CSATGTNQPQHF.

This clonotype was recorded at least ten times. This chain joins TRBV7-8 and TRBJ1-2; 9 positions match TRBD1. The germline CDR1 and CDR2 sequences are SGHVS and FQNEAQ. Germline trimming cut 5 bases from V and 8 bases from J; bases unmatched to any gene: 6. This CDR3 spans 13 amino acids. CDR3 residues: CASSARTGEGYTF. Here the CDR3 DNA reads TGTGCCAGCAGCGCGAGGACAGGGGAAGGCTACACCTTC.

This chain connects TRBV12-3 or TRBV12-4 to TRBJ2-5; no reliable D call. The length of the CDR3 is 14 residues. Trimming removed 1 base from V and 5 bases from J, with 11 bases in between. The CDR3 sequence: CASSLGVARETQYF. The CDR3 DNA reads as TGTGCCAGCAGTTTAGGAGTAGCTCGGGAGACCCAGTACTTC.

This clonotype was found many times. The chain is built from TRBV6-5 and TRBJ2-2, with 13 bases identical to TRBD2. Unmatched junction bases numbered 8, after V lost 4 bases and J lost 6 bases. This CDR3 is 17 amino acids long. The germline V gene has CDR1 MNHEY and CDR2 SVGAGI. The CDR3 DNA sequence: TGTGCCAGCAGTTCCACCCTGACTAGCGGGAGGCCCGGGGAGCTGTTTTTT. Protein product: CASSSTLTSGRPGELFF.

This clonotype was found many times. The chain links TRBV30 to TRBJ1-6, with 9 nucleotides matching TRBD1. CDR1 GTSNPN and CDR2 SVGIG come from the germline V gene (reference sequence). V was clipped by 4 bases and J by 8 bases; unmatched bases: 3. This CDR3 region has 13 residues. CDR3 sequence (DNA): TGTGCCTGGACGGACAGGGGTGATTCACCCCTCCACTTT. Translated: CAWTDRGDSPLHF.

The DNA for the CDR3 is TGTGCCAGCAGTTACCCCGAGGGCCCCTCTGGCTACACCTTC. Amino acids: CASSYPEGPSGYTF. The chain is built from TRBV6-5 and TRBJ1-2; no firm D call. The germline CDR1 and CDR2 sequences are MNHEY and SVGAGI. V lost 2 bases and J 7 bases, leaving 14 bases between the germline ends. The length of the CDR3 is 14 residues.

The chain couples TRBV7-8 to TRBJ1-2; 7 bases match TRBD1. This CDR3 spans 15 amino acids. The V gene's germline CDR1 is SGHVS and CDR2 FQNEAQ. Trimming removed 5 bases from V and 5 bases from J; junction bases left unmatched: 11. The CDR3 DNA is TGTGCCAGCAGCCCCCTAGGGACAGAGAATTATGGCTACACCTTC. Its protein product is CASSPLGTENYGYTF.